The next 16 T cell receptor beta chains were all read from a single sample in a study of response to subunit inactivated influenza vaccine. In TCRdb, the RT-PCR reads were re-called with MiXCR into one record per CDR3 protein. Among more than 450,000 distinct CDR3 sequences, approximately 11% were seen once, and the ten largest hold about 10%. This sample was shared with a second study, whose subject was T cells expressing NK-cell markers. As that study records: In generating TCR beta cDNA, 5'RACE template switching with UMIs was used.

This specimen consisted of PBMCs from blood, obtained on the day of vaccination. These receptor sequences come from a man between 45 and 60 years old who received an inactivated influenza vaccine.

The J gene is TRBJ2-1, the V gene TRBV15, with 8 positions matching TRBD2. Per the germline V gene, CDR1 is LNHNV and CDR2 is YYDKDF (reference sequence). V shed 3 bases and J 7 bases; nucleotides not matched to a gene: 14. The CDR3 runs 17 residues. Here the CDR3 reads CATSREKPGLGLNEQFF. Written as DNA, the CDR3 is TGTGCCACCAGCAGGGAAAAACCGGGACTAGGGTTGAATGAGCAGTTCTTC.

CDR3 in DNA: TGTGCCAGCAGCCGGAGGATCGGCCGGGGTAACACCGGGGAGCTGTTTTTT. Translated: CASSRRIGRGNTGELFF. The rearrangement links TRBV14 to TRBJ2-2, with a weak D call TRBD2 (5 bases). This CDR3 is 17 amino acids long. Trimming cost V 4 bases and J 2 bases, with 17 bases left between them. Germline CDR1 SGHDN, CDR2 FVKESK.

There are a few counts of this clonotype. CDR3 bases: TGTGCCAGCAGCCGATCAGACAGGGGTGACTACGAGCAGTACTTC. This translates into CASSRSDRGDYEQYF. This chain joins TRBV4-2 and TRBJ2-7; the match to TRBD1 covers 8 bases. Germline V CDR1 and CDR2: LGHNA, YNFKEQ. The length of the CDR3 is 15 residues. V lost 4 bases to trimming and J lost 3 bases; unmatched junction nucleotides: 8.

This clonotype was counted at least ten times. This chain uses TRBV5-1 with TRBJ2-7; tentative D call: TRBD2 (5 bases). Germline V lookup: CDR1 SGHRS, CDR2 YFSETQ. Trimming took 2 bases from V and 0 from J, leaving 9 bases between them. The CDR3 is 14 residues long. CDR3 nucleotides: TGCGCCAGCAGCTTCGGGGTGAGCTCCTACGAGCAGTACTTC. Protein: CASSFGVSSYEQYF.

The sample holds many counts of this clonotype. This chain uses TRBV24-1 with TRBJ2-1; D not resolved. In germline, CDR1 is KGHDR, CDR2 SFDVKD. The germline V and J ends were trimmed by 5 bases and 4 bases, with 5 bases remaining between them. The CDR3 is 12 amino acids. In DNA, the CDR3 is TGTGCCACCAGTGGCAGTTACAATGAGCAGTTCTTC. Translated: CATSGSYNEQFF.

This clonotype was observed a handful of times. CDR3 in DNA: TGTGCCAGCAGTTCGCCGATTCTAGCGGGTCACGAGCAGTACTTC. Protein sequence: CASSSPILAGHEQYF. The chain combines TRBV27 with TRBJ2-7, with 8 nucleotides matching TRBD2. The V and J ends lost 4 bases and 5 bases, in that order; junction bases with no gene match: 10. Germline V CDR1 and CDR2: MNHEY, SMNVEV (reference sequence). CDR3 length equals 15 residues.

This clonotype was observed a few times. The J gene is TRBJ2-3, the V gene TRBV6-1; D is possibly TRBD2 (6 bases). Germline V gene sequence: CDR1 MNHNS, CDR2 SASEGT. Trimming took off 7 bases at V and 0 bases at J, with 11 bases between the two ends. The CDR3 has 14 residues. The CDR3 region is CASTLRGSTDTQYF. In nucleotides, the CDR3 is TGTGCCAGCACTCTGCGGGGAAGCACAGATACGCAGTATTTT.

The chain joins TRBV20-1 to TRBJ1-4; no clear D gene. The CDR3 is 12 residues long. The germline V gene has CDR1 DFQATT and CDR2 SNEGSKA (reference sequence). V was cut by 4 bases and J by 5 bases, with 8 bases left in between. CDR3 coding DNA: TGCAGTGCTAAGGACGGAAATGAAAAACTGTTTTTT. Translated, it gives CSAKDGNEKLFF.

This clonotype was detected only a few times. The chain recombines TRBV4-3 with TRBJ1-4; D is ambiguous. The CDR3 is made up of 16 amino acids. The V gene's germline CDR1 is LGHNA and CDR2 YSLEER. V was trimmed by 0 bases and J by 5 bases, leaving 13 bases between them. The CDR3 reads CASSQDRGVRNEKLFF. In DNA form, the CDR3 reads TGCGCCAGCAGCCAAGATCGGGGAGTTCGGAATGAAAAACTGTTTTTT.

The rearrangement uses TRBV5-1 and TRBJ2-1, with D perhaps matching TRBD2 (5 bases). Trimming stripped 0 bases from V and 7 bases from J, with 23 bases between. This CDR3 comprises 18 residues. Germline-derived CDR1 and CDR2 are SGHRS and YFSETQ. Written as DNA, the CDR3 is TGCGCCAGCAGCTTGGGCATTGTGGTCGGGAAAAAAGGGAATGAGCAGTTCTTC. Its protein product is CASSLGIVVGKKGNEQFF.

The chain uses TRBV3-1 and TRBJ2-1; 11 bases are shared with TRBD2. The CDR3 extends over 19 amino acids. Germline CDR1 is LGHDT and CDR2 is YNNKEL (reference sequence). The V segment lost 0 bases and the J segment 3 bases; nucleotides outside the gene matches: 10. The chain's CDR3 is CASSQDGDLAGGHYNEQFF. The CDR3 DNA is TGTGCCAGCAGCCAAGATGGAGATCTAGCGGGAGGCCACTACAATGAGCAGTTCTTC.

This clonotype was seen a handful of times. This chain uses TRBV29-1 with TRBJ2-1, with D hard to call. This CDR3 comprises 13 residues. From germline, CDR1 is SQVTM and CDR2 ANQGSEA. With 3 bases removed from V and 1 base from J, the gap between germline ends came to 7 bases. The DNA of the CDR3 is TGCAGCGTTGAGATCGGGTCCTACAATGAGCAGTTCTTC. As protein: CSVEIGSYNEQFF.

Many counts were recorded for this clonotype. The chain carries TRBV27 and TRBJ2-2; D uncertain. Per the germline V gene, CDR1 is MNHEY and CDR2 is SMNVEV (reference sequence). Trimming shortened V by 4 bases and J by 2 bases, and 5 bases separated the two germline ends. This CDR3 spans 13 amino acids. The CDR3 coding sequence is TGTGCCAGCAGTTCGATTAACACCGGGGAGCTGTTTTTT. Its translation: CASSSINTGELFF.

This clonotype was seen ten or more times. The CDR3 DNA follows: TGTGCCACCAGCAGAGGTCTCGAGCAGTACTTC. It specifies CATSRGLEQYF. The rearrangement joins TRBV15 to TRBJ2-7; D is undetermined. Germline V lookup: CDR1 LNHNV, CDR2 YYDKDF (reference sequence). The CDR3 runs 11 residues. Trimming pared 1 base from V and 6 bases from J, leaving 4 bases between.

This clonotype came up a few times. V usage is TRBV3-1 and J usage is TRBJ1-1, with TRBD1 identical over 7 bases. V was pared by 6 bases and J by 5 bases, with 6 bases of the junction left unmatched. The CDR3 is 13 amino acids. Germline values: CDR1 LGHDT, CDR2 YNNKEL (reference sequence). CDR3 region: CASRRDSGTEAFF. The CDR3 nucleotides are TGTGCCAGCAGGCGGGACAGTGGGACTGAAGCTTTCTTT.

This clonotype showed up just a few times. CDR3 coding DNA: TGTGCCAGCCGAGATAGCGGGGACTTCACAGATACGCAGTATTTT. Amino acid sequence: CASRDSGDFTDTQYF. The J gene is TRBJ2-3, the V gene TRBV6-1; 8 bases match TRBD2. V was pared by 8 bases and J by 2 bases, with 9 bases of the junction left unmatched. Looked up from germline, CDR1 is MNHNS and CDR2 is SASEGT. This CDR3 spans 15 amino acids.